These 26 T cell receptor beta chains originate from one sample sequenced in a study of cytomegalovirus exposure and HLA in healthy donors. The PCR contained 60 Vbeta and 13 Jbeta primers. Data came from immunoSEQ multiplex PCR; TCRdb stores just in-frame clones and leaves some out. The table lists fewer than 95,000 clones, around 80% of them singletons. What was sequenced was PBMCs. These receptors all stem from a man aged 18 to 30 in good health and CMV-seronegative.

The gene calls are TRBV19 and TRBJ2-3; 7 bases are a match to TRBD1. CDR1 is LNHDA and CDR2 is SQIVND in the germline V gene (reference sequence). The CDR3 sequence is 16 residues long. Unmatched junction bases numbered 11, after V lost 6 bases and J lost 2 bases. DNA for the CDR3: TGTGCCAGTAGAACGCTCCCGGGACAGAACACAGATACGCAGTATTTT. Its protein is CASRTLPGQNTDTQYF.

The rearrangement joins TRBV6-6 to TRBJ2-5; 7 bases line up with TRBD1. Germline V CDR1 and CDR2: MNHNY, SVGAGI (reference sequence). This CDR3 comprises 14 residues. The V gene end was trimmed by 6 bases and the J gene end by 7 bases; junction bases not matched to a gene: 11. The CDR3 reads CASRPDRARGTQYF. CDR3 nucleotide sequence: TGTGCCAGCAGACCAGACAGGGCGAGGGGGACCCAGTACTTC.

The gene calls are TRBV30 and TRBJ2-5; D gene uncertain. Germline values: CDR1 GTSNPN, CDR2 SVGIG (reference sequence). V was clipped by 5 bases and J by 5 bases, with 12 bases between them. The CDR3 is made up of 12 amino acids. The CDR3, as DNA: TGTGCCTGGTCCCAGCTGAGGGAGACCCAGTACTTC. Its protein is CAWSQLRETQYF.

This clone was counted a single time. The chain employs TRBV30 and TRBJ1-2, with D hard to call. The V end was cut by 1 base, the J end by 2 bases, with 5 bases between. Germline assignment: CDR1 GTSNPN and CDR2 SVGIG (reference sequence). The CDR3 loop spans 12 amino acids. The CDR3 sequence is CAWSARNYGYTF. The CDR3 DNA follows: TGTGCCTGGAGTGCCCGGAACTATGGCTACACCTTC.

This clone appeared once. The V call is TRBV10-1, the J call TRBJ1-2; 9 nucleotides align to TRBD1. The CDR3 extends over 14 amino acids. Unmatched junction bases numbered 7, after V lost 6 bases and J lost 5 bases. The germline gives CDR1 WNHNN, CDR2 SYGVQD (reference sequence). The DNA for the CDR3 is TGCGCCAGCAGCCCGACAGGGGGAGGATATGGCTACACCTTC. It translates to CASSPTGGGYGYTF.

This sequence joins TRBV28 and TRBJ1-2; D perhaps matches TRBD1 (6 bases). The CDR3 is 13 amino acids. V lost 6 bases, J lost 8 bases, and 16 bases lay in between. Looked up from germline, CDR1 is MDHEN and CDR2 is SYDVKM. The CDR3 sequence: CASSRWDIKGYTF. The CDR3 DNA follows: TGTGCCAGCAGCCGGTGGGACATTAAAGGCTACACCTTC.

This clone was observed a handful of times. The chain carries TRBV9 and TRBJ2-3; the D gene is possibly TRBD2 (7 bases). The CDR3 sequence is 15 residues long. The V gene lost 0 bases and the J gene lost 2 bases, with 10 bases spanning the gap. Germline assignment: CDR1 SGDLS and CDR2 YYNGEE. The DNA for the CDR3 is TGTGCCAGCAGCGTAGGGCGGGGGCACACAGATACGCAGTATTTT. This sequence encodes CASSVGRGHTDTQYF.

This chain connects TRBV6-5 to TRBJ2-7, with D unresolved. The V gene's germline CDR1 is MNHEY and CDR2 SVGAGI. Trimming took off 4 bases at V and 7 bases at J, with 8 bases between the two ends. CDR3 length: 11 residues. The CDR3 DNA follows: TGTGCCAGCAGTTTGCCCGGGGAGCAGTACTTC. It encodes CASSLPGEQYF.

This clone appeared once. Here the CDR3 DNA reads TGTGCCAGCAGCCTGGGACTAGCGGGGGCGGGGGTTACGCAGTATTTT. Protein product: CASSLGLAGAGVTQYF. This chain uses TRBV9 with TRBJ2-3; 14 bases match TRBD2. V shed 4 bases and J 8 bases; nucleotides not matched to a gene: 9. The CDR3 has 16 amino acids. The germline V gene encodes CDR1 SGDLS and CDR2 YYNGEE.

Note on this clone: Other DNA sequences in the same sample also yield this CDR3. The V and J genes are TRBV5-1 and TRBJ2-1, with D tentatively TRBD1 (6 bases). This CDR3 is built from 16 residues. Germline assignment: CDR1 SGHRS and CDR2 YFSETQ. V lost 4 bases to trimming and J lost 2 bases, with 16 bases between them. The CDR3: CASSRLQGPPYNEQFF. CDR3 nucleotides: TGCGCCAGCAGCCGTCTGCAGGGGCCACCCTACAATGAGCAGTTCTTC.

The rearrangement uses TRBV29-1 and TRBJ1-2; 7 bases are a match to TRBD1. V lost 3 bases, J lost 4 bases, and 2 bases stayed unmatched. CDR3 length: 12 residues. Looked up from germline, CDR1 is SQVTM and CDR2 is ANQGSEA. The CDR3 reads CSVDTGVYGYTF. The CDR3 DNA reads TGCAGCGTTGATACAGGGGTCTATGGCTACACCTTC.

The J gene is TRBJ1-1, the V gene TRBV6-6, with a tentative D call TRBD1 (5 bases). The CDR3 has 13 amino acids. Trimming removed 7 bases at V and 0 bases at J, with 9 bases between. Germline lookup yields CDR1 MNHNY and CDR2 SVGAGI (reference sequence). The CDR3 nucleotides read TGTGCCAGCACCTTAGGGGTGAACACTGAAGCTTTCTTT. Amino acid sequence: CASTLGVNTEAFF.

The genes are TRBV6-1 and TRBJ2-3, with 11 bases that match TRBD2. J was trimmed by 0 bases and V by 3 bases; bases with no gene match: 11. Per germline, CDR1 MNHNS and CDR2 SASEGT. This CDR3 contains 19 residues. The CDR3: CASSDGSSGGWGSTDTQYF. The DNA for the CDR3 is TGTGCCAGCAGTGATGGGTCTAGCGGGGGGTGGGGGAGCACAGATACGCAGTATTTT.

The chain employs TRBV6-1 and TRBJ2-2, with D perhaps TRBD2 (7 bases). Trimming took off 3 bases at V and 4 bases at J, with 12 bases between the two ends. The CDR3 is 15 amino acids. Per the germline V gene, CDR1 is MNHNS and CDR2 is SASEGT. The CDR3 sequence is CASSDGGAGTGELFF. As DNA, the CDR3 is TGTGCCAGCAGTGATGGGGGGGCAGGCACCGGGGAGCTGTTTTTT.

The V and J genes are TRBV9 and TRBJ2-1; a weak D match, TRBD2 (7 bases). The ends were cut back, 6 bases at V and 1 base at J, with 17 bases in the middle. The CDR3 contains 16 residues. The germline V gene encodes CDR1 SGDLS and CDR2 YYNGEE. The CDR3 bases are TGTGCCAGCACCGAACGGGGGGCGGGGTCCTACAATGAGCAGTTCTTC. Encoded protein: CASTERGAGSYNEQFF. The whole variable domain, remainder taken from reference TRBV9 and TRBJ2-1, is DSGVTQTPKHLITATGQRVTLRCSPRSGDLSVYWYQQSLDQGLQFLIQYYNGEERAKGNILERFSAQQFPDLHSELNLSSLELGDSALYFCASTERGAGSYNEQFFGPGTRLTVL.

This clone was picked up one time. The rearrangement joins TRBV1 to TRBJ2-5; the table gives TRBD2 as D, unverified against the DNA. TRBV1 is described as a pseudogene. The CDR3 consists of 16 residues. This chain's CDR3 is CTSSQDRGGFGETQYF. The CDR3 DNA reads TGCACCAGCAGCCAAGACCGGGGGGGTTTTGGAGAGACCCAGTACTTC.

The chain joins TRBV5-1 to TRBJ2-2, with a possible D match to TRBD2 (5 bases). V lost 1 base and J 4 bases, leaving 11 bases between the germline ends. The CDR3 contains 15 residues. Germline V gene lookup returns CDR1 SGHRS and CDR2 YFSETQ. The CDR3 DNA sequence: TGCGCCAGCAGCTTGTCGGCTAGCATCACCGGGGAGCTGTTTTTT. Encoded protein: CASSLSASITGELFF.

This clone was counted a single time. The chain is built from TRBV19 and TRBJ1-2; no definite D call. CDR1 is LNHDA and CDR2 is SQIVND in the germline V gene (reference sequence). V gave up 5 bases and J gave up 5 bases, with 15 bases separating them. The length of the CDR3 is 14 residues. The CDR3 is CASSQSGEFYGYTF. CDR3 nucleotides: TGTGCCAGTAGTCAATCCGGGGAATTTTATGGCTACACCTTC.

The chain is built from TRBV4-1 and TRBJ1-3; D perhaps matches TRBD1 (6 bases). The V gene's germline CDR1 is MGHRA and CDR2 YSYEKL. The V gene lost 1 base and the J gene lost 6 bases, with 13 bases spanning the gap. The CDR3 is 15 amino acids. The CDR3 DNA reads as TGCGCCAGCAGCCAAGTTCAGGGGCTCGAAAACACCATATATTTT. Translation gives CASSQVQGLENTIYF.

The V call is TRBV4-1, the J call TRBJ1-2; D not certain. The germline V gene encodes CDR1 MGHRA and CDR2 YSYEKL. CDR3 size: 12 residues. The V end lost 0 bases, the J end lost 7 bases, and 6 bases lay between the germline ends. CDR3 loop: CASSQDRFGYTF. CDR3 in DNA: TGCGCCAGCAGCCAAGATCGGTTTGGCTACACCTTC.

The rearrangement joins TRBV7-3 to TRBJ2-2; TRBD2 matches 12 bases. There are 16 residues in the CDR3. Germline CDR1 and CDR2: SGHTA and FQGTGA. After removal of 3 bases from V and 7 bases from J, the junction contained 6 bases not matched to a gene. CDR3 nucleotides: TGTGCCAGCAGCTTCCCTAGCGGGGGGGCCGGCGGGGAGCTGTTTTTT. Translated, it gives CASSFPSGGAGGELFF.

This clone was seen a single time. The rearrangement links TRBV5-1 to TRBJ2-3; D gene unclear. Germline V gene lookup returns CDR1 SGHRS and CDR2 YFSETQ. V lost 0 bases and J lost 1, with 9 bases in between. The CDR3 consists of 15 residues. CDR3 nucleotide sequence: TGCGCCAGCAGCTTGGGCGTCGGTCGCACAGATACGCAGTATTTT. Translation gives CASSLGVGRTDTQYF.

CDR3 in DNA: TGTGCCAGTAGTATAGTGGACAGTCTAGCCAAAAACATTCAGTACTTC. It codes for CASSIVDSLAKNIQYF. The chain carries TRBV19 and TRBJ2-4, with a weak D call TRBD1 (6 bases). Trimming cost V 1 base and J 0 bases, with 10 bases left between them. The CDR3 covers 16 residues. Looked up from germline, CDR1 is LNHDA and CDR2 is SQIVND (reference sequence).

The chain employs TRBV9 and TRBJ2-7, with 7 bases matching TRBD2. This CDR3 spans 15 amino acids. Per the germline V gene, CDR1 is SGDLS and CDR2 is YYNGEE. V was clipped by 0 bases and J by 1 base; unmatched bases: 4. The CDR3 region is CASSVEMGGSYEQYF. CDR3 in DNA: TGTGCCAGCAGCGTAGAGATGGGAGGGTCCTACGAGCAGTACTTC. The whole variable domain, remainder taken from reference TRBV9 and TRBJ2-7, is DSGVTQTPKHLITATGQRVTLRCSPRSGDLSVYWYQQSLDQGLQFLIQYYNGEERAKGNILERFSAQQFPDLHSELNLSSLELGDSALYFCASSVEMGGSYEQYFGPGTRLTVT.

V gene TRBV9 combines with J gene TRBJ1-5; D not resolved. V lost 0 bases and J 4 bases, leaving 11 bases between the germline ends. The germline V gene encodes CDR1 SGDLS and CDR2 YYNGEE. This CDR3 region has 15 residues. CDR3 residues: CASSVGLSGNQPQHF. For the CDR3, the DNA is TGTGCCAGCAGCGTAGGTTTGTCCGGGAATCAGCCCCAGCATTTT. The full variable domain, in which reference TRBV9 and TRBJ1-5 provide the parts outside the CDR3, is DSGVTQTPKHLITATGQRVTLRCSPRSGDLSVYWYQQSLDQGLQFLIQYYNGEERAKGNILERFSAQQFPDLHSELNLSSLELGDSALYFCASSVGLSGNQPQHFGDGTRLSIL.

The V and J genes are TRBV7-9 and TRBJ2-3; 7 bases fit TRBD1. V trimming: 4 bases; J trimming: 2 bases; junction bases outside the gene matches: 15. The CDR3 spans 18 residues. Germline CDR1 SEHNR, CDR2 FQNEAQ (reference sequence). Here the CDR3 DNA reads TGTGCCAGCAGCTCAGACAGGGTAGGTGATGGCTCCACAGATACGCAGTATTTT. It yields the protein CASSSDRVGDGSTDTQYF.